This T cell receptor beta chain is from a study of cytomegalovirus exposure and HLA in healthy donors (dated by TCRdb to 2016 to 2017). A note on the overall study: According to a later analysis, one platform produced both the 100 to 150 validation repertoires and the 620 or so repertoires of the first cohort. The study combined high-throughput TCR immunosequencing, statistical association of individual TCRs with disease status, and machine learning to predict cytomegalovirus infection status. A separate validation cohort of approximately 130 different subjects was used in addition to the approximately 670-subject first cohort. The aim of the study was to test whether cataloging public T cell receptors could identify signatures of past pathogen exposure.

The donors belonged to the validation cohort of over a hundred subjects, which was separate from the approximately 700-subject first cohort. Taken from cysteine to phenylalanine, the CDR3 has 18 residues. The entry retains the CDR3 DNA only, 54 bases that are in frame from base 1. The germline V gene yields SGHRS for CDR1 and YFSETQ for CDR2. The junction shows trimming of 1 base on V and 0 bases on J, and the gene matches do not reach 12 bases of it. The protocol used for the library was the immunoSEQ multiplex PCR assay. The source study handled its data this way. A statistical classification framework was built for diagnosing cytomegalovirus status from the catalog of TCR beta chain sequences. Imported from immuneACCESS, the table was reduced by TCRdb to in-frame sequences with V and J called. These copies leave out some clones; in studies compared against another copy, an unresolved V gene accounts for under half, and the cause of the remainder is not known. The DNA was the basis for D and trimming; V, J and clone size are from that table. The table for this sample lists tens of thousands of clones; more than 75% of them were counted only once. Around 2.1% of the sample is held by the ten biggest clonotypes.

As regards this clone: Its cognate antigen has yet to be identified. Base qualities are missing; no much larger clone stands one base away.

The investigation overall reported the following: The classifier was reported to diagnose cytomegalovirus status with high specificity and sensitivity in both the original cohort and the validation cohort. The authors suggested that the approach could potentially be generalized to other disease states and immunological phenotypes. A few of the identified cytomegalovirus-associated TCR beta chains were confirmed in vitro to be specific for cytomegalovirus antigens. A later analysis found that TCRs clustered in the first cohort also tended to co-occur in the approximately 120 validation repertoires, with approximately 93% of cluster scores above 0. Most TCR sequences were seen in very few donors, while some public TCRs were found in many individuals. A later analysis had no HLA typing for the validation cohort, so co-occurrence there was scored across all 110 or so repertoires. A total of 164 TCR beta chains were listed by the study as associated with cytomegalovirus.

The sequenced material came from PBMCs. This sequence uses TRBV5-1 and TRBJ1-1; 7 junctional bases match TRBD1. This clonotype originated in a man aged 30-40 years in good health and CMV-seronegative. The base sequence is TGCGCCAGCAGCTTGCTAGCCCGGGACAGTACATTGAACACTGAAGCTTTCTTT. The translation is CASSLLARDSTLNTEAFF. When the CDR3 is completed using the reference TRBV5-1 and TRBJ1-1 genes on either side, the full variable domain is KAGVTQTPRYLIKTRGQQVTLSCSPISGHRSVSWYQQTPGQGLQFLFEYFSETQRNKGNFPGRFSGRQFSNSRSEMNVSTLELGDSALYLCASSLLARDSTLNTEAFFGQGTRLTVV.